This T cell receptor beta chain was sequenced during a study of T cells after yellow fever vaccination. Study outcomes and limitations: The study re-detected most primary-vaccination clones after the booster (roughly 96% CD4, 88% CD8).

TCRdb used MiXCR to reprocess the 5' RACE reads, holding one entry per CDR3 protein. Of around 350,000 distinct CDR3 sequences listed, 6% to 8% are singletons. This clonotype was seen many times. The antigen remains undetermined. The source material was PBMCs, sampled 5 days after the yellow fever booster vaccination. This sequence was found in a man aged 25 to 40 who received the YFV17D yellow fever vaccine.

The CDR3 reads CASSLGGGEQYF. In DNA form, the CDR3 reads TGTGCCAGCAGCTTGGGCGGCGGCGAGCAGTACTTC. This rearrangement joins TRBV11-2 to TRBJ2-7; D remains ambiguous. Trimming cost V 3 bases and J 6 bases, with 9 bases left between them. Germline lookup yields CDR1 SGHAT and CDR2 FQNNGV. The CDR3 loop spans 12 amino acids. The entire variable domain, with the rest obtained from reference TRBV11-2 and TRBJ2-7, is as follows: EAGVAQSPRYKIIEKRQSVAFWCNPISGHATLYWYQQILGQGPKLLIQFQNNGVVDDSQLPKDRFSAERLKGVDSTLKIQPAKLEDSAVYLCASSLGGGEQYFGPGTRLTVT.